The clone carrying this T cell receptor (beta chain) was found many times. Antigen: not known. This entry comes from a study of human T cells and chemical hapten exposure. As for the study in general: The scalp of each patient received a weekly diphenylcyclopropenone dose for the full roughly 25-week study. General study findings and limits: The study found that DPC sensitization did not change TCRs above 1 in 1000 frequency. While controls formed fewer of them, expanded TCRs formed significantly more large CDR3 similarity clusters.

There are 13 residues in the CDR3. The V end was cut by 3 bases, the J end by 4 bases, with 9 bases between. TCRdb called the RACE reads again in MiXCR, with one record for every CDR3 protein. The sample records around 40,000 distinct CDR3 sequences, roughly 13% being singletons. Regarding time point: patch test 3, about 24 weeks after DPC sensitization. Indicated treatment: therapeutic diphenylcyclopropenone sensitization with weekly scalp DPC. The total RNA was obtained from whole blood that was not fractionated. Alopecia patients between 18 and 70 years old and suitable for DPC were used as donors.

Sequencing used whole blood, obtained in connection with sensitization to the hapten diphenylcyclopropenone (DPC). The genes are TRBV12-3 or TRBV12-4 and TRBJ1-2, with a possible D match to TRBD1 (6 bases). The sequence was obtained from a middle-aged woman with alopecia areata. Some clones in this sample may be carry-over from other donors' samples. CDR3 loop: CASSFARGYGYTF. As DNA, the CDR3 is TGTGCCAGCAGTTTCGCCAGGGGCTATGGCTACACCTTC.